A selection of T cell receptor beta chains follows, all from one sample in a study of cytomegalovirus exposure and HLA in healthy donors. Using immunoSEQ multiplex PCR, the repertoire was profiled, and TCRdb retains in-frame clones only, with some absent. Of around 110,000 clones listed, approximately 74% are singletons. Sequencing used PBMCs. These receptors were taken from a middle-aged woman in good health and CMV-seropositive. Each CDR3 is given with its conserved first and last residue. Fields, in order: V gene, J gene, D gene, CDR3 length, clone size, CDR3 protein, CDR3 DNA. A D gene is named only where the DNA matches it firmly. For some rows the clone size is stated as once, few or many, or as a class when expanded; others skip it.

>TRBV2|TRBJ1-2|.|13|.
CASSDYWGGGYTF
TGTGCCAGCAGTGACTATTGGGGGGGAGGCTACACCTTC
>TRBV18|TRBJ2-1|TRBD2|16|.
CASSPPSSGGNNEQFF
TGTGCCAGCTCACCACCATCTAGCGGGGGAAACAATGAGCAGTTCTTC
>TRBV29-1|TRBJ2-1|.|12|once
CSFRRGLHEQFF
TGCAGCTTTCGACGGGGTCTCCATGAGCAGTTCTTC
>TRBV5-1|TRBJ1-2|.|13|.
CASRGEGPYGYTF
TGCGCCAGTAGAGGCGAGGGTCCCTATGGCTACACCTTC
>TRBV5-1|TRBJ2-3|TRBD2|17|.
CASSRGLAGVSTDTQYF
TGCGCCAGCAGTCGGGGATTAGCGGGAGTAAGCACAGATACGCAGTATTTT
>TRBV7-3|TRBJ1-6|TRBD1|13|.
CASSSRQGSPLHF
TGTGCCAGCAGCTCGAGACAGGGCTCACCCCTCCACTTT
>TRBV7-9|TRBJ2-5|.|13|.
CASSWTEIETQYF
TGTGCCAGCAGTTGGACAGAAATTGAGACCCAGTACTTC
>TRBV6-1|TRBJ2-1|TRBD2|15|many
CASSERAGGGNEQFF
TGTGCCAGCAGTGAAAGGGCGGGGGGGGGCAATGAGCAGTTCTTC
>TRBV28|TRBJ1-5|.|15|.
CASTSSGGLNQPQHF
TGTGCCAGCACCTCCAGCGGGGGCCTCAATCAGCCCCAGCATTTT
>TRBV20-1|TRBJ2-5|.|11|.
CSAPGQETQYF
TGCAGTGCCCCAGGCCAAGAGACCCAGTACTTC
>TRBV15|TRBJ2-7|TRBD1|15|.
CATSVGTGASYEQYF
TGTGCCACCAGCGTGGGGACAGGGGCTTCCTACGAGCAGTACTTC
>TRBV7-3|TRBJ2-7|TRBD1|15|.
CASSTSGTGLYEQYF
TGTGCCAGCAGCACCTCCGGGACAGGATTGTACGAGCAGTACTTC
>TRBV2|TRBJ1-5|.|15|.
CASSENSYSNQPQHF
TGTGCCAGCAGTGAAAACAGCTATAGCAATCAGCCCCAGCATTTT
>TRBV5-4|TRBJ2-1|.|15|.
CASSPPRGTYNEQFF
TGTGCCAGCAGCCCTCCCAGGGGCACATACAATGAGCAGTTCTTC
>TRBV6-5|TRBJ2-7|.|14|.
CASSYSGGVGEQYF
TGTGCCAGCAGTTACTCGGGCGGGGTTGGGGAGCAGTACTTC
>TRBV6-5|TRBJ1-1|TRBD1|14|.
CASSAPGGSTEAFF
TGTGCCAGCAGTGCCCCAGGGGGGAGCACTGAAGCTTTCTTT
>TRBV29-1|TRBJ1-1|TRBD1|15|.
CSIAGTGGKVTEAFF
TGCAGCATCGCCGGGACAGGGGGCAAGGTCACTGAAGCTTTCTTT
>TRBV7-9|TRBJ1-1|TRBD1|14|.
CASSFWDRNTEAFF
TGTGCCAGCAGCTTTTGGGACAGGAACACTGAAGCTTTCTTT
>TRBV6-1|TRBJ1-5|TRBD1|16|once
CASSGQTGLDNQPQHF
TGTGCCAGCAGTGGACAGACAGGGTTGGACAATCAGCCCCAGCATTTT
>TRBV5-1|TRBJ2-1|.|16|.
CASSPVTANSYNEQFF
TGCGCCAGCAGCCCCGTCACAGCTAACTCCTACAATGAGCAGTTCTTC
>TRBV30|TRBJ1-1|.|15|once
CAWSVLFREYAEAFF
TGTGCCTGGAGTGTTCTATTTAGGGAGTACGCTGAAGCTTTCTTT
>TRBV28|TRBJ2-1|TRBD1|18|once
CASSSFRSDRGRNIEQFF
TGTGCCAGCAGTTCCTTCCGGTCTGACAGGGGCCGTAACATTGAGCAGTTCTTC
>TRBV6-1|TRBJ2-7|TRBD1|15|.
CASSGTGDGIYEQYF
TGTGCCAGCAGCGGGACAGGGGATGGGATCTACGAGCAGTACTTC
>TRBV27|TRBJ1-6|.|14|few
CASSLFHGDSPLHF
TGTGCCAGCAGTTTATTCCACGGGGATTCACCCCTCCACTTT
>TRBV18|TRBJ1-1|.|15|.
CASSPLPTVNTEAFF
TGTGCCAGCTCACCACTACCCACGGTGAACACTGAAGCTTTCTTT
>TRBV4-1|TRBJ2-3|TRBD2|16|.
CASSRELAGGADTQYF
TGCGCCAGCAGCCGAGAACTAGCGGGGGGGGCAGATACGCAGTATTTT
>TRBV29-1|TRBJ2-7|.|13|once
CSVSTLRGNEQYF
TGCAGCGTTTCAACTCTGAGGGGGAACGAGCAGTACTTC
>TRBV9|TRBJ1-2|.|17|.
CASSVEATDSGYYGYTF
TGTGCCAGCAGCGTAGAGGCGACAGATAGTGGGTACTATGGCTACACCTTC
>TRBV29-1|TRBJ2-2|.|12|.
CSARGLNGELFF
TGCAGCGCCAGGGGCTTGAACGGGGAGCTGTTTTTT
>TRBV2|TRBJ1-1|.|13|.
CASSPDPVRFAFF
TGTGCCAGCAGTCCAGACCCGGTCAGGTTTGCTTTCTTT
>TRBV2|TRBJ1-6|.|17|.
CASSEAGGPLTNSPLHF
TGTGCCAGCAGTGAAGCGGGGGGGCCCTTAACCAATTCACCCCTCCACTTT
>TRBV5-1|TRBJ1-1|TRBD1|14|.
CASSTGQGGGEAFF
TGCGCCAGCAGCACGGGACAGGGAGGGGGTGAAGCTTTCTTT
>TRBV5-1|TRBJ1-1|.|14|.
CASSQGNLNTEAFF
TGCGCCAGCAGCCAGGGGAACTTGAACACTGAAGCTTTCTTT
>TRBV5-1|TRBJ1-2|.|13|.
CASSPQIDYGYTF
TGCGCCAGCAGCCCTCAGATTGACTATGGCTACACCTTC
>TRBV5-1|TRBJ1-1|TRBD1|14|few
CASSGATGGREAFF
TGCGCCAGCAGCGGAGCAACAGGGGGCCGCGAAGCTTTCTTT
>TRBV7-9|TRBJ1-1|.|15|.
CASSLDPVLNTEAFF
TGTGCCAGCAGCTTAGATCCGGTTTTGAACACTGAAGCTTTCTTT
>TRBV27|TRBJ2-1|.|13|.
CATRDTAYNEQFF
TGTGCCACCCGGGACACCGCCTACAATGAGCAGTTCTTC
>TRBV2|TRBJ1-5|.|14|.
CASSERVVDQPQHF
TGTGCCAGCAGTGAACGGGTGGTAGATCAGCCCCAGCATTTT
>TRBV7-2|TRBJ2-7|.|15|.
CASSTLAGRFYEQYF
TGTGCCAGCAGCACCCTGGCTGGGAGGTTCTACGAGCAGTACTTC
>TRBV10-3|TRBJ1-2|TRBD1|16|.
CAISESNNRGVVGYTF
TGTGCCATCAGTGAGTCTAACAACAGGGGCGTAGTCGGCTACACCTTC
>TRBV27|TRBJ2-7|TRBD2|15|once
CASRPNSGGPYEQYF
TGTGCCAGCAGACCTAATAGCGGGGGACCCTACGAGCAGTACTTC
>TRBV15|TRBJ1-4|.|15|few
CATSRYKATNEKLFF
TGTGCCACCAGCAGGTACAAAGCAACTAATGAAAAACTGTTTTTT
>TRBV27|TRBJ1-1|.|16|once
CASSLSSGAANTEAFF
TGTGCCAGCAGTTTATCTTCGGGAGCTGCGAACACTGAAGCTTTCTTT